Listed below are T cell receptor beta chains from one sample, sequenced in a study of blood T cell repertoires in COVID-19. Profiled with immunoSEQ multiplex PCR; TCRdb holds only in-frame clones, not every one. The sample contains a few hundred thousand clones, over 70% of which appear only once. Source material: peripheral blood. Source of these receptors: a woman aged 80 or over with acute or convalescent COVID-19. Each CDR3 is given without its conserved first and last residue. The order of the fields is V gene, clone size, CDR3 protein. Clone size, where shown, is once, few, many, or a class for clones that have expanded.

TRBV25-1 | - | ASTRTDLGDEQF
TRBV5-1 | - | ASSPGTSGGLAKNIQY
TRBV6-4 | - | ASSDQLSTGELF
TRBV27 | - | ASRSTGWVTEAF
TRBV6-6 | - | ASGHRNTEAF
TRBV5-6 | - | ASSSGTGVNQPQH
TRBV7-8 | - | ASSPLGGAVNEQF
TRBV11-2 | few | ASSLEASGIYEQY
TRBV6-5 | - | ASSYTDRTNSPLH
TRBV10-2 | - | ASRRGPYNEQF
TRBV7-2 | - | ASSKGQGPYEQY
TRBV5-5 | - | ASSSDRGGDTQY
TRBV2 | - | ASRGQGARGYT
TRBV7-2 | - | ASSFSSGGGPSGNTIY
TRBV11-2 | - | ASSLQGQLYNEQF
TRBV6-1 | - | ASSESTGASSYNSPLH
TRBV29-1 | - | SAKQGDTEAF
TRBV2 | - | ANLAGGGVYNEQF
TRBV11-3 | - | ASSHRAGAETQY
TRBV5-8 | - | ASSLATDGTDTQY
TRBV19 | - | ASSASGLAGGPVIQY
TRBV4-2 | - | ASTGGGLAGNNEQF
TRBV6-6 | - | ASTIQLNTEAF
TRBV6-1 | once | ASSERVGGWADTQY
TRBV10-3 | - | AISEWGTGVKDTQY
TRBV7-3 | - | ASSPGARGANVLT
TRBV6-5 | few | ASNLGGTGNYEQY
TRBV6-2/TRBV6-3 | - | ASSYPDRGYGYT
TRBV7-8 | - | ASSLAPSGGAPY
TRBV2 | - | ASSEDAGTSGGFIQY
TRBV11-2 | - | ASSLSVGGSYEQY